The 9 T cell receptor beta chains below come from one sample, sequenced in a study of cytomegalovirus exposure and HLA in healthy donors. The study ran its PCR with 60 Vbeta and 13 Jbeta primers. Libraries were prepared by immunoSEQ multiplex PCR; TCRdb keeps only in-frame clonotypes and omits some of them. Of fewer than 200,000 clones listed, roughly 70% are singletons. Sequencing was done on a sample of PBMCs. These receptors were taken from a woman in her thirties or forties in good health and CMV-seropositive.

V gene TRBV29-1 combines with J gene TRBJ1-1, with D tentatively TRBD1 (5 bases). This CDR3 is built from 12 residues. Germline V CDR1 and CDR2: SQVTM, ANQGSEA. The germline V and J ends were trimmed by 7 bases and 0 bases, with 9 bases remaining between them. The CDR3, as DNA: TGCAGCGCCTCGACAGTGAACACTGAAGCTTTCTTT. It encodes CSASTVNTEAFF.

This clone was detected a few times. The V call is TRBV29-1, the J call TRBJ2-1, with 7 bases identical to TRBD2. CDR3 length: 15 residues. Trimming removed 8 bases from V and 0 bases from J; junction bases left unmatched: 10. Per the germline V gene, CDR1 is SQVTM and CDR2 is ANQGSEA. The CDR3 loop reads CSSGGGGSSYNEQFF. The CDR3 bases are TGCAGCTCCGGTGGGGGAGGGAGCTCCTACAATGAGCAGTTCTTC.

The chain uses TRBV6-1 and TRBJ1-2; 8 nucleotides align to TRBD1. Germline V gene lookup returns CDR1 MNHNS and CDR2 SASEGT. With 2 bases clipped from V and 7 bases from J, the junction kept 3 bases outside the gene matches. CDR3 length: 13 amino acids. CDR3 in amino acids: CASSEQGASGYTF. DNA for the CDR3: TGTGCCAGCAGTGAACAGGGGGCGTCTGGCTACACCTTC.

CDR3 sequence (DNA): TGTGCCAGCAGCCACGGGACTAGGGGGGAGACCCAGTACTTC. Its protein is CASSHGTRGETQYF. The rearrangement joins TRBV7-9 to TRBJ2-5, with 8 positions matching TRBD2. Germline values: CDR1 SEHNR, CDR2 FQNEAQ (reference sequence). The CDR3 is 14 amino acids. V lost 5 bases and J lost 5; bases outside the gene matches: 7.

V usage is TRBV19 and J usage is TRBJ1-1, with unresolved D. V was trimmed by 9 bases and J by 1 base, leaving 9 bases between them. Looked up from germline, CDR1 is LNHDA and CDR2 is SQIVND (reference sequence). CDR3 length: 12 residues. CDR3 loop: CASVGGNTEAFF. In nucleotides, the CDR3 is TGTGCCAGCGTCGGAGGGAACACTGAAGCTTTCTTT. The full variable domain, its missing parts supplied by reference TRBV19 and TRBJ1-1, is DGGITQSPKYLFRKEGQNVTLSCEQNLNHDAMYWYRQDPGQGLRLIYYSQIVNDFQKGDIAEGYSVSREKKESFPLTVTSAQKNPTAFYLCASVGGNTEAFFGQGTRLTVV.

The CDR3 here is CASSLPPGTEYNEQFF. DNA for the CDR3: TGTGCCAGCAGCTTGCCCCCGGGGACAGAATACAATGAGCAGTTCTTC. The gene calls are TRBV5-4 and TRBJ2-1; 7 nucleotides match TRBD1. The CDR3 totals 16 residues. Germline CDR1 SGHNT, CDR2 YYREEE (reference sequence). After removal of 1 base from V and 4 bases from J, the junction contained 8 bases not matched to a gene. The full variable domain, completed using reference TRBV5-4 and TRBJ2-1, is ETGVTQSPTHLIKTRGQQVTLRCSSQSGHNTVSWYQQALGQGPQFIFQYYREEENGRGNFPPRFSGLQFPNYSSELNVNALELDDSALYLCASSLPPGTEYNEQFFGPGTRLTVL.

The chain has TRBV5-6 and TRBJ1-2; D is possibly TRBD1 (6 bases). The CDR3 contains 13 residues. In germline, CDR1 is SGHDT, CDR2 YYEEEE. V was clipped by 3 bases and J by 4 bases, with 10 bases between them. CDR3 loop: CASSSTGPYGYTF. In nucleotides, the CDR3 is TGTGCCAGCAGCTCGACAGGACCCTATGGCTACACCTTC.

This chain connects TRBV2 to TRBJ2-1; 7 positions agree with TRBD2. CDR1 and CDR2 from the germline V gene are SNHLY and FYNNEI. The J segment lost 7 bases and the V segment lost 9 bases, leaving 9 bases of the junction unmatched. CDR3 size: 13 residues. Here the CDR3 reads CASSSGGNNEQFF. For the CDR3, the DNA is TGTGCCAGTTCTAGCGGTGGGAATAATGAGCAGTTCTTC.

There are a few counts of this clone. V usage is TRBV6-5 and J usage is TRBJ1-4, with TRBD1 matching over 7 bases. The germline V gene encodes CDR1 MNHEY and CDR2 SVGAGI. The ends lost 6 bases at V and 7 bases at J; junction bases unmatched: 5. The length of the CDR3 is 13 residues. The CDR3 sequence is CASRAGGSEKLFF. The DNA of the CDR3 is TGTGCCAGCAGGGCAGGGGGTAGTGAAAAACTGTTTTTT.